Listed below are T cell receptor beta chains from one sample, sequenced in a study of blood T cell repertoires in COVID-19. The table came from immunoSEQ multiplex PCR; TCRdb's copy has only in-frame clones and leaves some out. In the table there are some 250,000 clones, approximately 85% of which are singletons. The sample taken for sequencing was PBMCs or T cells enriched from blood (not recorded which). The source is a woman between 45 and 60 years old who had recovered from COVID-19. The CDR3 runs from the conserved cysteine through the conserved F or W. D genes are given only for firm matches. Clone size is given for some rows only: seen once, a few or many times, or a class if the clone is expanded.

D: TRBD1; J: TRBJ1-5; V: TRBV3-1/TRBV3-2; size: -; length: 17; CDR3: CASSSFSGGLFGQPQHF; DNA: TGTGCCAGCAGCTCCTTCTCAGGGGGCTTATTTGGTCAGCCCCAGCATTTT
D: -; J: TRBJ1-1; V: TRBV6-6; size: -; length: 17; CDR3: CASSPGWGTGMNTEAFF; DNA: TGTGCCAGCAGTCCCGGGTGGGGTACAGGAATGAACACTGAAGCTTTCTTT
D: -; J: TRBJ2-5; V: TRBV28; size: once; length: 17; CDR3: CASSAGRTPSFKETQYF; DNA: TGTGCCAGCAGTGCCGGACGGACACCCAGTTTCAAAGAGACCCAGTACTTC
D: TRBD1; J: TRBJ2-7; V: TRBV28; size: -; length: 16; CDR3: CASSSPGGQGINEQYF; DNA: TGTGCCAGCAGTTCCCCGGGGGGACAGGGTATCAACGAGCAGTACTTC
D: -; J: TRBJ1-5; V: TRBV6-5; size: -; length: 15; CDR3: CASSYPRQSNQPQHF; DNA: TGTGCCAGCAGTTACCCTAGACAGAGCAATCAGCCCCAGCATTTT
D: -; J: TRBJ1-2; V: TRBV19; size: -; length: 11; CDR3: CASSIGRTFTF; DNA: TGTGCCAGTAGTATAGGAAGAACATTCACCTTC
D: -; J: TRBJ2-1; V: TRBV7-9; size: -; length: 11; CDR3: CASSRVGEQFF; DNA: TGTGCCAGCAGCCGCGTTGGTGAGCAGTTCTTC
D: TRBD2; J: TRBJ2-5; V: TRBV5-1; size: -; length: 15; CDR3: CASSLGSSGQETQYF; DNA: TGCGCCAGCAGCTTGGGATCTAGCGGACAAGAGACCCAGTACTTC
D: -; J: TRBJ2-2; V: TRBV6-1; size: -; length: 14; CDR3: CASSEGPQGGELFF; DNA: TGTGCCAGCAGTGAAGGGCCCCAGGGCGGGGAGCTGTTTTTT
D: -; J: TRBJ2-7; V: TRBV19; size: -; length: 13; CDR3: CASSPRQEREQYF; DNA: TGTGCCAGTAGCCCCCGGCAGGAACGCGAGCAGTACTTC
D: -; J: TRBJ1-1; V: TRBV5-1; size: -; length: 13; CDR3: CASSLGTETEAFF; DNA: TGCGCCAGCAGCTTGGGGACAGAGACTGAAGCTTTCTTT
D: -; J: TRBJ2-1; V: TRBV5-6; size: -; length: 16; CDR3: CASSRRGPSSYNEQFF; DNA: TGTGCCAGCAGCCGCCGCGGCCCCAGCTCCTACAATGAGCAGTTCTTC
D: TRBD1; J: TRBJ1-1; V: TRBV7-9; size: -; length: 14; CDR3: CASSLRDRNTEAFF; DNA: TGTGCCAGCAGCTTAAGGGACAGGAACACTGAAGCTTTCTTT
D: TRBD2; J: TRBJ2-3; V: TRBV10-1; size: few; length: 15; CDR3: CASSAGLAGLDTQYF; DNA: TGCGCCAGCAGTGCCGGACTAGCGGGACTCGATACGCAGTATTTT
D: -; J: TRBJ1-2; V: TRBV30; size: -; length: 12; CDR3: CAWSGQVYGYTF; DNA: TGTGCCTGGAGTGGGCAGGTTTATGGCTACACCTTC
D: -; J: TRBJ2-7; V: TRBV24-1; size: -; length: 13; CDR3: CATSEYGSYEQYF; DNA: TGTGCCACCAGTGAGTACGGGTCCTACGAGCAGTACTTC
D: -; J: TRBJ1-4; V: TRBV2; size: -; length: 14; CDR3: CASSVGGLNEKLFF; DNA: TGTGCCAGCAGTGTAGGCGGACTTAATGAAAAACTGTTTTTT
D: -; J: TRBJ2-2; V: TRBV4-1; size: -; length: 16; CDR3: CASSQETGAVTGELFF; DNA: TGCGCCAGCAGCCAAGAAACAGGTGCAGTAACCGGGGAGCTGTTTTTT
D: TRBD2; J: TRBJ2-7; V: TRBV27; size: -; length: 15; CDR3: CASRYVSSGRHEQYF; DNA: TGTGCCAGCCGTTACGTTAGTAGCGGGAGACACGAGCAGTACTTC
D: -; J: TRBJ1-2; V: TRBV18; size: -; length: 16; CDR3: CASSPLAFPNNYGYTF; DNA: TGTGCCAGCTCACCACTTGCCTTTCCTAACAACTATGGCTACACCTTC
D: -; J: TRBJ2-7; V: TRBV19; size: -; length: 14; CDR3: CASSTVISSYEQYF; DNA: TGTGCCAGTAGTACGGTAATTAGCTCCTACGAGCAGTACTTC
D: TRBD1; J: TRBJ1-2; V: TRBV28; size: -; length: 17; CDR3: CASSWDRALTSNYGYTF; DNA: TGTGCCAGCAGTTGGGACAGAGCACTCACATCTAACTATGGCTACACCTTC
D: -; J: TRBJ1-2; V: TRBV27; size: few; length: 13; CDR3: CASSGGQYYGYTF; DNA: TGTGCCAGCAGCGGGGGGCAGTACTATGGCTACACCTTC